Following are 22 T cell receptor beta chains from one sample sequenced in a study of Graves' ophthalmopathy and Graves' hyperthyroidism. As the template, RNA transcripts were used to amplify TCR beta CDR3 regions. HTBI primers were employed in first-round RT-PCR, then a second-round multiplex PCR followed. TCRdb re-called the multiplex PCR reads through MiXCR, storing one row per CDR3 protein. The sample contains some 750,000 distinct CDR3 sequences, 40% of which appear only once. The sequencing sample was made of peripheral blood. The source is an adult man with Graves' ophthalmopathy.

This clonotype was counted at least ten times. The chain couples TRBV10-1 to TRBJ2-5; 8 bases align to TRBD1. Unmatched junction bases numbered 9, after V lost 6 bases and J lost 3 bases. This CDR3 has 15 residues. CDR1 is WNHNN, CDR2 SYGVQD, per germline (reference sequence). Here the CDR3 reads CASSPGQGKEETQYF. The CDR3 bases are TGCGCCAGCAGCCCAGGACAGGGCAAAGAAGAGACCCAGTACTTC.

In this sample, this clonotype turned up a few times. The V call is TRBV7-8, the J call TRBJ2-7, with 7 bases matching TRBD1. There are 17 residues in the CDR3. In germline, CDR1 is SGHVS, CDR2 FQNEAQ. With V trimmed by 1 base and J by 2 bases, 11 bases remained unmatched. DNA for the CDR3: TGTGCCAGCAGCTTAGGTCCCAGGGGGACAGCAGCCTACGAGCAGTACTTC. The encoded protein is CASSLGPRGTAAYEQYF.

On this clonotype itself: Because the CDR3 is missing its conserved closing phenylalanine or tryptophan, this is likely a read error. The chain couples TRBV24-1 to TRBJ1-5; a possible D gene is TRBD1 (5 bases). The V and J ends lost 11 bases and 3 bases respectively, with 10 bases between them. The germline V gene encodes CDR1 KGHDR and CDR2 SFDVKD. The CDR3 sequence is 12 residues long. The CDR3 spells CASGTANQPQHL. CDR3 bases: TGTGCCAGCGGGACGGCCAATCAGCCCCAGCATCTT.

This clonotype was counted at least ten times. The J gene is TRBJ2-7, the V gene TRBV7-9, with 12 bases aligning to TRBD2. Germline assignment: CDR1 SEHNR and CDR2 FQNEAQ (reference sequence). The V segment lost 3 bases and the J segment 7 bases; nucleotides outside the gene matches: 7. This CDR3 contains 15 residues. The CDR3 DNA sequence: TGTGCCAGCAGCTTGACTAGCGGGGGCTTCGGGGAGCAGTACTTC. Its translation: CASSLTSGGFGEQYF.

This clonotype was seen many times. This rearrangement joins TRBV7-9 to TRBJ1-6; D is ambiguous. Trimming left V 2 bases short and J 11 bases short, with 13 bases between. The CDR3 sequence is 14 residues long. CDR1 is SEHNR and CDR2 is FQNEAQ in the germline V gene (reference sequence). The CDR3 loop reads CASSLKDKDTPLHF. The CDR3 DNA reads as TGTGCCAGCAGCTTAAAGGATAAGGATACACCCCTCCACTTT.

The rearrangement uses TRBV20-1 and TRBJ2-7, with 9 positions matching TRBD1. V lost 5 bases, J lost 2 bases, and 4 bases stayed unmatched. This CDR3 is 13 amino acids long. In germline, CDR1 is DFQATT, CDR2 SNEGSKA (reference sequence). CDR3 sequence reads: CSAHRGRPYEQYF. As DNA, the CDR3 is TGCAGTGCTCACAGGGGGCGCCCCTACGAGCAGTACTTC.

This clonotype was counted ten times or more. This chain joins TRBV7-9 and TRBJ1-1, with TRBD1 identical over 8 bases. Germline V gene lookup returns CDR1 SEHNR and CDR2 FQNEAQ (reference sequence). V shed 0 bases, J shed 3 bases, and the junction held 9 bases outside the gene matches. The CDR3 is made up of 17 amino acids. CDR3 loop: CASSLAEGRGPDTEAFF. CDR3 bases: TGTGCCAGCAGCTTAGCGGAGGGCAGGGGGCCTGACACTGAAGCTTTCTTT.

This clonotype was seen only a few times. This may arise from a read error, as a much more abundant clone is one base away. The gene calls are TRBV7-2 and TRBJ1-6; 9 nucleotides agree with TRBD1. Unmatched junction bases numbered 3, after V lost 6 bases and J lost 3 bases. CDR1 and CDR2 (germline): SGHTA, FQGNSA. The length of the CDR3 is 15 residues. The CDR3 here is CASSRQGGYNSPLHF. CDR3 DNA: TGTGCCAGCAGTAGACAGGGGGGCTATAATTCACCCCTCCACTTT.

This clonotype came up many times. The V and J genes are TRBV20-1 and TRBJ2-5; D not certain. V was shortened by 3 bases and J by 0 bases, with 11 bases between the two germline ends. The CDR3 is made up of 14 amino acids. The germline CDR1 and CDR2 sequences are DFQATT and SNEGSKA (reference sequence). The CDR3 sequence is CSASSGRNQETQYF. The DNA of the CDR3 is TGCAGTGCTAGTTCCGGACGAAACCAAGAGACCCAGTACTTC.

This chain uses TRBV2 with TRBJ1-3; D is perhaps TRBD1 (6 bases). Germline-derived CDR1 and CDR2 are SNHLY and FYNNEI. The CDR3 is 14 amino acids. V shed 3 bases and J shed 8 bases, with 14 bases lying between them. CDR3 region: CASSDQGTGYTIYF. CDR3 coding DNA: TGTGCCAGCAGTGACCAGGGGACTGGCTACACCATATATTTT.

CDR3 in amino acids: CASSKKGQLRNQPQHF. The CDR3 region has the DNA TGTGCCAGTTCTAAAAAGGGACAACTGCGCAATCAGCCCCAGCATTTT. The chain recombines TRBV19 with TRBJ1-5; D possibly corresponds to TRBD1 (6 bases). Trimming removed 8 bases from V and 2 bases from J, with 19 bases in between. The CDR3 runs 16 residues. In germline, CDR1 is LNHDA, CDR2 SQIVND (reference sequence).

In this sample, this clonotype turned up a few times. This chain connects TRBV13 to TRBJ1-3; D ambiguous. This CDR3 comprises 17 residues. The germline V and J ends were trimmed by 0 bases and 0 bases, with 12 bases remaining between them. Germline V lookup: CDR1 PRHDT, CDR2 FYEKMQ (reference sequence). CDR3 sequence: CASSLGGGSDSGNTIYF. For the CDR3, the DNA is TGTGCCAGCAGCTTAGGGGGCGGGTCGGACTCTGGAAACACCATATATTTT.

The chain links TRBV29-1 to TRBJ2-3; D possibly corresponds to TRBD1 (5 bases). The CDR3 loop spans 12 amino acids. Trimming cost V 5 bases and J 2 bases, with 8 bases left between them. CDR1 SQVTM and CDR2 ANQGSEA come from the germline V gene. The CDR3 sequence is CSVPRDTDTQYF. CDR3 coding DNA: TGCAGCGTTCCCAGGGACACAGATACGCAGTATTTT.

This chain joins TRBV7-2 and TRBJ2-2, with no clear D. CDR1 and CDR2 (germline): SGHTA, FQGNSA. The CDR3 has 13 amino acids. Trimming shortened V by 6 bases and J by 1 base, and 6 bases separated the two germline ends. The CDR3 loop reads CASRTVNTGELFF. The CDR3 nucleotides are TGTGCCAGCAGGACCGTGAACACCGGGGAGCTGTTTTTT.

The sample holds many counts of this clonotype. The rearrangement links TRBV29-1 to TRBJ2-7; D gene unclear. Germline V CDR1 and CDR2: SQVTM, ANQGSEA. Trimming stripped 4 bases from V and 3 bases from J, with 10 bases between. The CDR3 sequence is 12 residues long. The CDR3 sequence is CSVGNGDYEQYF. The CDR3 DNA follows: TGCAGCGTTGGTAACGGAGACTACGAGCAGTACTTC.

Points on this clonotype: A much bigger clone sits one base away, suggesting this may be a read error. This rearrangement joins TRBV27 to TRBJ1-2, with 8 positions matching TRBD1. The V gene's germline CDR1 is MNHEY and CDR2 SMNVEV (reference sequence). CDR3 length equals 13 residues. The J segment lost 0 bases and the V segment lost 7 bases, leaving 1 base of the junction unmatched. The CDR3 here is CASKQGANYGYTF. In nucleotides, the CDR3 is TGTGCCAGCAAACAGGGGGCTAACTATGGCTACACCTTC.

This clonotype appeared many times. The J gene is TRBJ2-5, the V gene TRBV5-4; D is possibly TRBD2 (5 bases). The ends were cut back, 0 bases at V and 4 bases at J, with 16 bases in the middle. There are 16 residues in the CDR3. Germline CDR1 reads SGHNT; CDR2 reads YYREEE (reference sequence). The CDR3 is CASSLGGSVLRETQYF. Written as DNA, the CDR3 is TGTGCCAGCAGCTTGGGCGGTAGCGTATTGCGAGAGACCCAGTACTTC.

This clonotype was seen many times. The chain couples TRBV6-5 to TRBJ2-7; 7 nucleotides match TRBD1. Germline values: CDR1 MNHEY, CDR2 SVGAGI. CDR3 size: 13 residues. V lost 6 bases to trimming and J lost 3 bases; unmatched junction nucleotides: 5. The CDR3 here is CASSRDRRYEQYF. CDR3 DNA: TGTGCCAGCAGCCGGGACAGACGCTACGAGCAGTACTTC.

This clonotype has more than one count but fewer than ten. The chain uses TRBV12-3 or TRBV12-4 and TRBJ1-5; possibly TRBD1 for D (5 bases). V lost 4 bases, J lost 9 bases, and 7 bases lay in between. The CDR3 covers 11 residues. CDR3 residues: CASSWGGPQHF. The DNA of the CDR3 is TGTGCCAGCAGTTGGGGGGGGCCCCAGCATTTT.

V and J are TRBV15 and TRBJ1-6; D not certain. Trimming took 7 bases from V and 9 from J, leaving 13 bases between them. Germline values: CDR1 LNHNV, CDR2 YYDKDF (reference sequence). This CDR3 has 13 amino acids. In nucleotides, the CDR3 is TGTGCCACCACGGCAGACAATACTTCACCCCTCCACTTT. Its protein is CATTADNTSPLHF.

As to this clonotype: No conserved phenylalanine or tryptophan is present at the end of the CDR3, so a read error is the likely explanation. This chain links TRBV14 with TRBJ1-1; D is ambiguous. The CDR3 is made up of 14 amino acids. CDR1 and CDR2 (germline): SGHDN, FVKESK. V lost 6 bases to trimming and J lost 1 base, with 12 bases between them. The CDR3 spells CASSSVGQNTEAFL. For the CDR3, the DNA is TGTGCCAGCAGTTCCGTAGGGCAGAACACTGAAGCTTTCCTT.

The gene calls are TRBV10-3 and TRBJ1-2; 9 nucleotides line up with TRBD1. This CDR3 comprises 15 residues. With 10 bases clipped from V and 4 bases from J, the junction kept 13 bases outside the gene matches. Germline assignment: CDR1 ENHRY and CDR2 SYGVKD. Here the CDR3 DNA reads TGTGCCAGCAGCCCAGGGACAGGGATAGTCTATGGCTACACCTTC. As protein: CASSPGTGIVYGYTF.